This T cell receptor (beta chain) originates from a study of T cell responses to AZD1222 COVID-19 vaccine. V gave up 2 bases and J gave up 0 bases, with 11 bases separating them. This CDR3 has 14 amino acids. CDR1 GTSNPN and CDR2 SVGIG come from the germline V gene (reference sequence). The method was immunoSEQ multiplex PCR; TCRdb's version includes in-frame clones alone and lacks a portion of them. The sample records more than 40,000 clones, 90% being singletons. V is TRBV30 and J is TRBJ2-7; maybe TRBD1 (5 bases). The TCR sequence derives from an adult who received the AZD1222 COVID-19 vaccine. Sequencing used peripheral blood, obtained 28 days after the second AZD1222 dose. The CDR3 nucleotides are TGTGCCTGGAGTATGGGGCCGGTCTCCTACGAGCAGTACTTC. It codes for CAWSMGPVSYEQYF. The complete variable domain, with remaining parts taken from reference TRBV30 and TRBJ2-7, reads SQTIHQWPATLVQPVGSPLSLECTVEGTSNPNLYWYRQAAGRGLQLLFYSVGIGQISSEVPQNLSASRPQDRQFILSSKKLLLSDSGFYLCAWSMGPVSYEQYFGPGTRLTVT.